Described below is a single T cell receptor (beta chain) sequence and its context. The junction does not match germline at one end; this may be a read error. The germline V gene encodes CDR1 GTSNPN and CDR2 SVGIG (reference sequence). The CDR3 extends over 10 amino acids. This specimen comes from a study of shared clonotypes between healthy human individuals. The repertoire was sequenced with immunoSEQ multiplex PCR; TCRdb's copy has only in-frame clones and lacks some. The table has around 1.6 million clones, 98% seen once. The specimen sequenced was naive CD4+ T cells sorted from blood. The subset: CD45RA+ positively selected. The receptor's source is a young man in good health. The rearrangement uses TRBV30 and TRBJ2-7; a possible D gene is TRBD1 (5 bases). CDR3 residues: CAWSVGHINF. The CDR3 DNA reads TGTGCCTGGAGTGTCGGACATATCAACTTC.